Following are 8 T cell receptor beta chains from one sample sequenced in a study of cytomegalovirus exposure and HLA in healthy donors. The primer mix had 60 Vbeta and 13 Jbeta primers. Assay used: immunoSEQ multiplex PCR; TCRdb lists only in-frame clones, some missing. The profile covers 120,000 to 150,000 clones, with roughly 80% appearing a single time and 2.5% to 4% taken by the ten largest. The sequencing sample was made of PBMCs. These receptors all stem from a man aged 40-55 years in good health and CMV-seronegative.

CDR3 region: CASSSAGTGYGYTF. For the CDR3, the DNA is TGTGCCAGCAGCTCCGCCGGGACAGGCTATGGCTACACCTTC. The chain carries TRBV5-4 and TRBJ1-2, with TRBD1 matching over 8 bases. CDR3 size: 14 residues. Germline CDR1 is SGHNT and CDR2 is YYREEE (reference sequence). The trim removed 3 bases at V and 4 bases at J, leaving 5 bases unmatched.

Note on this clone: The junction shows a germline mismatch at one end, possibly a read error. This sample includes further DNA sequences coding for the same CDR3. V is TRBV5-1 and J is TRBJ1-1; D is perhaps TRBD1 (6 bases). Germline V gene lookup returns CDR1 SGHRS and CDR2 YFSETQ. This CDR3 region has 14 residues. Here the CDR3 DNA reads TGTGCCAGCAACCCAGGGGCACGGGACACTGAAGCTTTCTTT. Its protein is CASNPGARDTEAFF.

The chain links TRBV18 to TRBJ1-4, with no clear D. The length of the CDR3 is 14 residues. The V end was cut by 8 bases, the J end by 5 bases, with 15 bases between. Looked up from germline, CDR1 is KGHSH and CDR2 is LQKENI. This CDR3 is CASLSTEVNEKLFF. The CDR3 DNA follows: TGTGCCAGCCTGTCCACGGAGGTCAATGAAAAACTGTTTTTT.

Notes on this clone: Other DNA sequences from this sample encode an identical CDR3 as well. CDR3 region: CASTRQVSNQPQHF. The CDR3 bases are TGTGCCAGCACTCGACAGGTGTCCAATCAGCCCCAGCATTTT. The chain has TRBV2 and TRBJ1-5; D might be TRBD1 (6 bases). Trimming cost V 7 bases and J 3 bases, with 13 bases left between them. The germline CDR1 and CDR2 sequences are SNHLY and FYNNEI. This CDR3 comprises 14 residues. Full variable domain (remainder filled in from reference TRBV2 and TRBJ1-5): EPEVTQTPSHQVTQMGQEVILRCVPISNHLYFYWYRQILGQKVEFLVSFYNNEISEKSEIFDDQFSVERPDGSNFTLKIRSTKLEDSAMYFCASTRQVSNQPQHFGDGTRLSIL.

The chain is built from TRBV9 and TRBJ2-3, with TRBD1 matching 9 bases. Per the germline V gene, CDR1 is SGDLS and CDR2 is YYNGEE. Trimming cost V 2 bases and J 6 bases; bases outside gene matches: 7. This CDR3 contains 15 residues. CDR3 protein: CASSVPGQGADTQYF. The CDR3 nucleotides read TGTGCCAGCAGCGTCCCGGGACAGGGAGCGGATACGCAGTATTTT.

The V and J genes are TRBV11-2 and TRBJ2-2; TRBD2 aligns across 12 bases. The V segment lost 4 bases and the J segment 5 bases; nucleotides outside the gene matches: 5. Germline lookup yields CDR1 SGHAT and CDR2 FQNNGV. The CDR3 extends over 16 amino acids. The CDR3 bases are TGTGCCAGCAGCTCCCTAGCGGGGGGGCGTACCGGGGAGCTGTTTTTT. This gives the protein CASSSLAGGRTGELFF.

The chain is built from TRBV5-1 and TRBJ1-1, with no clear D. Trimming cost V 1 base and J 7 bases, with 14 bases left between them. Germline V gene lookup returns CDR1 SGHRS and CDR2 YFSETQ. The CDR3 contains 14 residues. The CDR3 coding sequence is TGCGCCAGCAGCTTGATACCTGCGCCGGGTGAAGCTTTCTTT. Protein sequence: CASSLIPAPGEAFF.

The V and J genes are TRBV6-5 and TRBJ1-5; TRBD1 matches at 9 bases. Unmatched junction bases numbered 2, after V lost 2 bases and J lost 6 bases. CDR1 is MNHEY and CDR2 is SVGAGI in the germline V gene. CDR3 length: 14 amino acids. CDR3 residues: CASSYRDRAQPQHF. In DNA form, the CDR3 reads TGTGCCAGCAGTTACCGGGACAGGGCTCAGCCCCAGCATTTT.